This T cell receptor (beta chain) was sequenced in a study of quantifying T cell responses using KT2 cells. Looking at the study overall: Reverse transcription used primers in the TCR alpha and beta constant regions.

Each cDNA got a UMI-containing oligo ligated at its 3' end. The first PCR ran roughly 4 cycles with an equimolar RC1.1 and RC1.2 beta primer mix. Via MiXCR, TCRdb re-called the UMI-ligation and nested PCR reads, giving one row per CDR3 protein. The sample includes around 56,000 distinct CDR3 sequences, 9% to 15% of them seen just once. KT2 cells were mixed with fixed PBMC numbers at varying ratios. J gave up 8 bases and V 5 bases, and 9 bases lay outside the gene matches. This CDR3 has 13 residues. Germline values: CDR1 DFQATT, CDR2 SNEGSKA (reference sequence). This sequence joins TRBV20-1 and TRBJ1-2; 9 bases align to TRBD1. The receptor comes from a human donor. What was sequenced was PBMCs spiked with cells of the T cell clone KT2. CDR3 nucleotide sequence: TGCAGTGCTTATACGGGACAGGGTATCGGCTACACCTTC. Its translation: CSAYTGQGIGYTF.